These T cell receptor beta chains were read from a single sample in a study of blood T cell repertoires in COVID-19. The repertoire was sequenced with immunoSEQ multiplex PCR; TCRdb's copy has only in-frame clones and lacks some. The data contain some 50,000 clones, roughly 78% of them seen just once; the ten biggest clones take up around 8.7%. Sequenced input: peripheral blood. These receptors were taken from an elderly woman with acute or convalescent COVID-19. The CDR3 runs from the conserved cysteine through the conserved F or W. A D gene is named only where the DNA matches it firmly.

CDR3 protein: CASSLVGFQETQYF; D gene: -; J gene: TRBJ2-5; V gene: TRBV11-1
CDR3 protein: CASSLYRSGEYNEQFF; D gene: -; J gene: TRBJ2-1; V gene: TRBV11-2
CDR3 protein: CASSSGDRGYTEAFF; D gene: TRBD1; J gene: TRBJ1-1; V gene: TRBV5-4
CDR3 protein: CASTHAGGTLYNEQFF; D gene: -; J gene: TRBJ2-1; V gene: TRBV2
CDR3 protein: CASRWEGLAGYNEQFF; D gene: TRBD2; J gene: TRBJ2-1; V gene: TRBV6-6
CDR3 protein: CASSPAGQMNTEAFF; D gene: TRBD1; J gene: TRBJ1-1; V gene: TRBV18
CDR3 protein: CASSPRQWTGLATNEKLFF; D gene: TRBD1; J gene: TRBJ1-4; V gene: TRBV27
CDR3 protein: CASSSPRVESYNEQFF; D gene: -; J gene: TRBJ2-1; V gene: TRBV5-8
CDR3 protein: CASSRSGARSDTQYF; D gene: TRBD2; J gene: TRBJ2-3; V gene: TRBV6-5
CDR3 protein: CASSARTGTQYF; D gene: TRBD1; J gene: TRBJ2-5; V gene: TRBV2
CDR3 protein: CASSGPGQGKEKLFF; D gene: TRBD1; J gene: TRBJ1-4; V gene: TRBV5-4
CDR3 protein: CASRPTFGEAFF; D gene: -; J gene: TRBJ1-1; V gene: TRBV2
CDR3 protein: CASRLVATNEKLFF; D gene: -; J gene: TRBJ1-4; V gene: TRBV27
CDR3 protein: CASSVAREQYF; D gene: -; J gene: TRBJ2-7; V gene: TRBV7-2
CDR3 protein: CASRPLPQSGEQYF; D gene: -; J gene: TRBJ2-7; V gene: TRBV23-1
CDR3 protein: CASRTVTEAFF; D gene: -; J gene: TRBJ1-1; V gene: TRBV28
CDR3 protein: CASRGLAGDNGELFF; D gene: TRBD2; J gene: TRBJ2-2; V gene: TRBV5-1
CDR3 protein: CASSITGKTEAFF; D gene: -; J gene: TRBJ1-1; V gene: TRBV19
CDR3 protein: CASSKLVGAGNIQYF; D gene: -; J gene: TRBJ2-4; V gene: TRBV19
CDR3 protein: CASGQGAGSNEQFF; D gene: TRBD1; J gene: TRBJ2-1; V gene: TRBV11-3
CDR3 protein: CASSLGGHYEQYF; D gene: -; J gene: TRBJ2-7; V gene: TRBV5-1
CDR3 protein: CASSESSGGDEKLFF; D gene: TRBD1; J gene: TRBJ1-4; V gene: TRBV10-1
CDR3 protein: CASTTTGEGLLGNSPLHF; D gene: TRBD1; J gene: TRBJ1-6; V gene: TRBV9
CDR3 protein: CASSIGQGNTEAFF; D gene: TRBD1; J gene: TRBJ1-1; V gene: TRBV5-6
CDR3 protein: CASSELGIGAKNIQYF; D gene: -; J gene: TRBJ2-4; V gene: TRBV2
CDR3 protein: CASSYKSSGAGGQYF; D gene: -; J gene: TRBJ2-7; V gene: TRBV6-2/TRBV6-3
CDR3 protein: CASSFTGGSNQPQHF; D gene: TRBD1; J gene: TRBJ1-5; V gene: TRBV5-8
CDR3 protein: CASSQRLGGEQFF; D gene: -; J gene: TRBJ2-1; V gene: TRBV3-1/TRBV3-2